Shown below are 18 T cell receptor beta chains from a single sample sequenced in a study of PD-L1 blockade in urothelial cancer. Data came from immunoSEQ multiplex PCR; TCRdb stores just in-frame clones and leaves some out. The sample has about 14,000 clones; roughly 90% are singletons. Sample: PBMCs, taken around atezolizumab (anti-PD-L1) treatment. These receptors all come from a man aged 70-80 years with urothelial cancer.

The chain links TRBV7-6 to TRBJ1-5, with D unresolved. With 1 base removed from V and 2 bases from J, the gap between germline ends came to 12 bases. Germline V gives CDR1 SGHVS, CDR2 FNYEAQ. CDR3 length: 16 amino acids. CDR3 DNA: TGTGCCAGCAGCTTAGTAGGGCCGGGAGGCAATCAGCCCCAGCATTTT. Its protein is CASSLVGPGGNQPQHF.

This chain joins TRBV13 and TRBJ2-1; 10 bases agree with TRBD2. This CDR3 comprises 13 residues. Germline V lookup: CDR1 PRHDT, CDR2 FYEKMQ (reference sequence). J was trimmed by 14 bases and V by 5 bases; bases with no gene match: 9. The DNA for the CDR3 is TGTGCCAGCAGCCCTAGGCTAGCGGGGGATGAGTTCTTC. Protein: CASSPRLAGDEFF.

This clone was observed once. The chain links TRBV1 to TRBJ2-7; the table's D call, TRBD1, was not checked against the DNA. TRBV1 is a known pseudogene. The CDR3 is made up of 16 amino acids. The CDR3, as DNA: TGCACCAGCAGCCAAGTAAGACGACAGGGGGTCTACGAGCAGTACTTC. Its translation: CTSSQVRRQGVYEQYF.

This chain connects TRBV6-6 to TRBJ2-1, with D perhaps matching TRBD2 (6 bases). Germline loops: CDR1 MNHNY, CDR2 SVGAGI (reference sequence). This CDR3 is built from 15 residues. V lost 0 bases and J lost 4, with 10 bases in between. CDR3 in DNA: TGTGCCAGCAGTTACTCTCTTAGCGGATACAATGAGCAGTTCTTC. It codes for CASSYSLSGYNEQFF.

This sequence joins TRBV6-5 and TRBJ2-7, with 10 bases that match TRBD1. CDR1 MNHEY and CDR2 SVGAGI come from the germline V gene. The length of the CDR3 is 13 residues. J gave up 2 bases and V 7 bases, and 2 bases lay outside the gene matches. The CDR3 loop reads CASKDRGTYEQYF. The CDR3 DNA follows: TGTGCCAGCAAGGACAGGGGGACCTACGAGCAGTACTTC.

The genes are TRBV19 and TRBJ1-6; D remains unclear. The CDR3 has 13 residues. V lost 5 bases and J lost 7, with 9 bases in between. Germline V CDR1 and CDR2: LNHDA, SQIVND (reference sequence). CDR3 protein: CASSVGGNSPLHF. Written as DNA, the CDR3 is TGTGCCAGTAGTGTGGGCGGGAATTCACCCCTCCACTTT.

The chain joins TRBV30 to TRBJ1-3; TRBD1 is a possible D gene (6 bases). The CDR3 totals 15 residues. The germline V and J ends were trimmed by 2 bases and 4 bases, with 15 bases remaining between them. Per germline, CDR1 GTSNPN and CDR2 SVGIG (reference sequence). CDR3 in DNA: TGTGCCTGGAGTTTAGGGAGGGGGAACGGAAACACCATATATTTT. Translated, it gives CAWSLGRGNGNTIYF.

V usage is TRBV5-1 and J usage is TRBJ2-2, with 7 bases that match TRBD1. Germline assignment: CDR1 SGHRS and CDR2 YFSETQ. V lost 3 bases, J lost 1 base, and 9 bases stayed unmatched. CDR3 length: 17 amino acids. CDR3 residues: CASSYSPGTVNTGELFF. DNA of the CDR3: TGCGCCAGCAGCTACTCTCCCGGGACAGTGAACACCGGGGAGCTGTTTTTT.

The chain combines TRBV4-1 with TRBJ2-7; 7 nucleotides match TRBD1. Trimming at V came to 6 bases and at J to 2 bases, leaving 4 bases not matched to a gene. CDR1 and CDR2 (germline): MGHRA, YSYEKL. The CDR3 has 13 amino acids. The CDR3 sequence: CASSPDRTYEQYF. The DNA for the CDR3 is TGCGCCAGCAGTCCGGACAGGACCTACGAGCAGTACTTC.

V is TRBV13 and J is TRBJ1-3; 7 nucleotides line up with TRBD1. This CDR3 is 18 amino acids long. V dropped 6 bases and J dropped 0; count of bases not matched to a gene: 14. The germline gives CDR1 PRHDT, CDR2 FYEKMQ (reference sequence). The CDR3: CASRGQGDLPSSGNTIYF. The CDR3 DNA follows: TGTGCCAGCAGGGGGCAGGGGGATCTACCCTCCTCTGGAAACACCATATATTTT.

The chain recombines TRBV19 with TRBJ2-1; 13 bases match TRBD2. With 3 bases clipped from V and 2 bases from J, the junction kept 13 bases outside the gene matches. This CDR3 comprises 20 residues. Germline values: CDR1 LNHDA, CDR2 SQIVND (reference sequence). CDR3 loop: CASSIPRLAGGRDPYNEQFF. Written as DNA, the CDR3 is TGTGCCAGTAGTATCCCTCGACTAGCGGGGGGTAGGGACCCCTACAATGAGCAGTTCTTC.

The chain joins TRBV18 to TRBJ2-1; the D is unclear. This CDR3 is 14 amino acids long. V dropped 3 bases and J dropped 4 bases, with 10 bases sitting between them. The V gene's germline CDR1 is KGHSH and CDR2 LQKENI. CDR3 sequence reads: CASSPENSYNEQFF. In DNA, the CDR3 is TGTGCCAGCTCACCCGAAAACTCTTACAATGAGCAGTTCTTC. The entire variable domain, with the rest obtained from reference TRBV18 and TRBJ2-1, is as follows: NAGVMQNPRHLVRRRGQEARLRCSPMKGHSHVYWYRQLPEEGLKFMVYLQKENIIDESGMPKERFSAEFPKEGPSILRIQQVVRGDSAAYFCASSPENSYNEQFFGPGTRLTVL.

The chain couples TRBV27 to TRBJ2-1, with D unclear. This CDR3 comprises 14 residues. V was shortened by 5 bases and J by 0 bases, with 8 bases between the two germline ends. Germline CDR1 and CDR2: MNHEY and SMNVEV (reference sequence). CDR3 nucleotide sequence: TGTGCCAGCAGTCAGAAGAACTCCTACAATGAGCAGTTCTTC. Protein sequence: CASSQKNSYNEQFF.

V gene TRBV5-1 combines with J gene TRBJ1-6; D call uncertain. Per germline, CDR1 SGHRS and CDR2 YFSETQ. The ends were cut back, 0 bases at V and 7 bases at J, with 8 bases in the middle. CDR3 size: 14 residues. CDR3 nucleotides: TGCGCCAGCAGCTTGGCCGAGGAAAATTCACCCCTCCACTTT. Translation gives CASSLAEENSPLHF. Filled out from reference TRBV5-1 and TRBJ1-6, the complete variable domain reads KAGVTQTPRYLIKTRGQQVTLSCSPISGHRSVSWYQQTPGQGLQFLFEYFSETQRNKGNFPGRFSGRQFSNSRSEMNVSTLELGDSALYLCASSLAEENSPLHFGNGTRLTVT.

This sequence joins TRBV19 and TRBJ2-7; D is possibly TRBD1 (6 bases). V lost 3 bases and J lost 2, with 11 bases in between. The CDR3 is 14 residues long. Germline-derived CDR1 and CDR2 are LNHDA and SQIVND (reference sequence). In DNA form, the CDR3 reads TGTGCCAGTAGTATCTACGGGACAACCTACGAGCAGTACTTC. This sequence encodes CASSIYGTTYEQYF.

V is TRBV6-1 and J is TRBJ2-3, with D perhaps TRBD2 (5 bases). CDR3 length equals 17 residues. The ends were cut back, 0 bases at V and 3 bases at J, with 16 bases in the middle. CDR1 and CDR2 from the germline V gene are MNHNS and SASEGT. Here the CDR3 DNA reads TGTGCCAGCAGTGAAGCTGTGGCGGGCGGAACGACAGATACGCAGTATTTT. It yields the protein CASSEAVAGGTTDTQYF.

J is TRBJ2-3 and V is TRBV25-1; maybe TRBD2 (6 bases). This CDR3 has 18 residues. V lost 3 bases and J 0 bases, leaving 19 bases between the germline ends. The germline V gene has CDR1 MGHDK and CDR2 SYGVNS. The CDR3 here is CASSDSFRRETSTDTQYF. CDR3 sequence (DNA): TGTGCCAGCAGTGATTCGTTCCGGCGGGAAACTAGCACAGATACGCAGTATTTT.

This rearrangement joins TRBV30 to TRBJ1-3; 7 nucleotides line up with TRBD1. V was pared by 4 bases and J by 8 bases, with 5 bases of the junction left unmatched. Germline loops: CDR1 GTSNPN, CDR2 SVGIG (reference sequence). CDR3 length: 12 amino acids. CDR3 amino acids: CAWNQGEDTIYF. CDR3 DNA: TGTGCCTGGAACCAGGGGGAAGACACCATATATTTT.